The rows below give T cell receptor beta chains drawn from one sample of a study of cytomegalovirus exposure and HLA in healthy donors. Produced via immunoSEQ multiplex PCR; TCRdb's table is partial and in-frame only. The data show 110,000 to 150,000 clones, with approximately 9% seen just once and about 1.7% held by the top ten. Sequences were obtained from PBMCs. The receptors were gathered from a male donor in good health and CMV-seronegative. Each CDR3 is given with its conserved first and last residue. D genes are given only for firm matches. A row's size may be missing; if present it is once, few, many or a size class.

clone_size,v_call,d_call,j_call,cdr3_aa,cdr3_nt
few,TRBV18,.,TRBJ1-4,CASSPSGGEKLFF,TGTGCCAGCTCACCCTCGGGTGGGGAAAAACTGTTTTTT
.,TRBV27,.,TRBJ2-1,CASIQSPTGLYNEQFF,TGTGCCAGCATTCAGTCTCCGACGGGTTTGTACAATGAGCAGTTCTTC
.,TRBV5-1,.,TRBJ2-1,CASSLEWRLGDNEQFF,TGCGCCAGCAGCTTGGAATGGCGCCTAGGTGACAATGAGCAGTTCTTC
.,TRBV14,.,TRBJ1-3,CASSHPGRGVNTIYF,TGTGCCAGCAGCCACCCGGGCAGGGGAGTAAACACCATATATTTT
.,TRBV9,.,TRBJ1-2,CASSVAPGDYGYTF,TGTGCCAGCAGCGTAGCTCCGGGAGACTATGGCTACACCTTC
few,TRBV2,.,TRBJ2-1,CASKGRASGSYNEQFF,TGTGCCAGCAAAGGGCGGGCCAGCGGTTCCTACAATGAGCAGTTCTTC
.,TRBV5-6,.,TRBJ2-1,CASSLVRVTYNEQFF,TGTGCCAGCAGCTTGGTGCGGGTTACCTACAATGAGCAGTTCTTC
few,TRBV11-2,.,TRBJ1-5,CASSIPNDRKGNSNQPQHF,TGTGCCAGCAGCATTCCCAATGACAGGAAAGGTAATAGCAATCAGCCCCAGCATTTT
few,TRBV7-9,TRBD1,TRBJ1-2,CASSWGGQGAYGYTF,TGTGCCAGCAGCTGGGGTGGACAGGGGGCCTATGGCTACACCTTC
few,TRBV30,.,TRBJ2-5,CAWSEGHNSVQYF,TGTGCCTGGAGTGAGGGACACAATTCGGTGCAGTACTTC
few,TRBV6-1,.,TRBJ2-5,CASSEEVGQAGSQETQYF,TGTGCCAGCAGTGAAGAAGTAGGGCAGGCGGGATCCCAAGAGACCCAGTACTTC
few,TRBV4-3,.,TRBJ1-1,CASSSGGAGWDTEAFF,TGCGCCAGCAGCTCCGGCGGTGCAGGGTGGGACACTGAAGCTTTCTTT
few,TRBV6-5,TRBD1,TRBJ1-1,CASSEAGGDTEAFF,TGTGCCAGCAGTGAGGCAGGGGGAGACACTGAAGCTTTCTTT
few,TRBV28,.,TRBJ1-2,CASRITSRYGYTF,TGTGCCAGCAGAATAACCTCCCGGTATGGCTACACCTTC
.,TRBV4-3,.,TRBJ2-2,CASSQSTGKNTGELFF,TGCGCCAGCAGCCAATCGACCGGGAAGAACACCGGGGAGCTGTTTTTT
few,TRBV30,TRBD1,TRBJ2-7,CAWSVRVGTGGGYEQYF,TGTGCCTGGAGTGTAAGAGTCGGGACAGGGGGAGGTTACGAGCAGTACTTC
few,TRBV7-9,TRBD1,TRBJ1-4,CAAKQGDKEKLFF,TGTGCCGCGAAGCAGGGGGACAAGGAAAAACTGTTTTTT
few,TRBV16,TRBD1,TRBJ2-1,CASSPLHHRGLSMEEQFF,TGTGCCAGCAGCCCATTACACCACAGGGGGCTATCGATGGAGGAGCAGTTCTTC
few,TRBV7-8,TRBD1,TRBJ2-4,CASSLVRQGAIGAKNIQYF,TGTGCCAGCAGCTTAGTGAGACAGGGGGCGATAGGAGCCAAAAACATTCAGTACTTC
few,TRBV5-1,TRBD2,TRBJ2-1,CASSQAAGGPNEQFF,TGCGCCAGCAGCCAGGCGGCGGGAGGGCCCAATGAGCAGTTCTTC
.,TRBV4-2,TRBD1,TRBJ2-1,CASSRDRGYNEQFF,TGTGCCAGCAGCCGGGACAGGGGCTACAATGAGCAGTTCTTC
.,TRBV6-1,TRBD1,TRBJ1-5,CASITRDRGNQPQHF,TGTGCCAGCATAACCAGGGACAGGGGCAATCAGCCCCAGCATTTT
few,TRBV19,TRBD2,TRBJ2-1,CASSPGGRNEQFF,TGTGCCAGTAGCCCGGGAGGGAGGAATGAGCAGTTCTTC
.,TRBV5-1,.,TRBJ2-2,CASSLRSGTGELFF,TGCGCCAGCAGCTTGAGGTCAGGCACCGGGGAGCTGTTTTTT
.,TRBV13,TRBD2,TRBJ2-1,CASSSGLAVDEQFF,TGTGCCAGCAGCTCGGGACTAGCGGTCGATGAGCAGTTCTTC
few,TRBV7-2,.,TRBJ1-2,CASSPARGRGYTF,TGTGCCAGCAGCCCAGCCAGGGGACGTGGCTACACCTTC
few,TRBV6-1,TRBD1,TRBJ1-2,CASSQGAGGSYGYTF,TGTGCCAGCAGTCAGGGGGCAGGGGGCAGCTATGGCTACACCTTC
few,TRBV15,.,TRBJ1-2,CATSRDPGQLNGYTF,TGTGCCACCAGCAGAGATCCTGGGCAGCTCAATGGCTACACCTTC
.,TRBV18,TRBD1,TRBJ2-1,CASSLAGGQFF,TGTGCCAGCTCACTTGCAGGGGGGCAGTTCTTC
few,TRBV7-2,.,TRBJ1-1,CASSLEIFGGTEAFF,TGTGCCAGCAGCTTAGAGATCTTCGGGGGTACTGAAGCTTTCTTT
.,TRBV9,TRBD2,TRBJ2-1,CASSVASGNNEQFF,TGTGCCAGCAGCGTAGCTAGCGGTAACAATGAGCAGTTCTTC
.,TRBV7-2,.,TRBJ2-3,CASRGGPSTDTQYF,TGTGCCAGCAGAGGCGGCCCTAGCACAGATACGCAGTATTTT
few,TRBV27,.,TRBJ2-3,CASSLASPTDTQYF,TGTGCCAGCTCTCTAGCTAGCCCCACAGATACGCAGTATTTT
few,TRBV7-9,.,TRBJ1-5,CASSLTNSNQPQHF,TGTGCCAGCAGCTTGACAAATAGCAATCAGCCCCAGCATTTT
few,TRBV4-1,TRBD2,TRBJ2-5,CASSQEPSGKETQYF,TGCGCCAGCAGCCAAGAGCCTAGCGGGAAAGAGACCCAGTACTTC
few,TRBV10-3,.,TRBJ1-5,CAISESEGSNQPQHF,TGTGCCATCAGTGAGTCGGAGGGGAGCAATCAGCCCCAGCATTTT
few,TRBV7-9,TRBD2,TRBJ2-3,CASSSTLTSAVHTDTQYF,TGTGCCAGCAGCTCGACCCTTACTAGCGCCGTACACACAGATACGCAGTATTTT
.,TRBV28,.,TRBJ1-5,CASSLEVWRNQPQHF,TGTGCCAGCAGTTTAGAGGTCTGGCGCAATCAGCCCCAGCATTTT